These T cell receptor beta chains were read from a single sample in a study of OX40 agonist ivuxolimab in advanced cancers. Sequenced by immunoSEQ multiplex PCR; TCRdb stores in-frame clones only, minus some. This sample has approximately 20,000 clones, with 85% to 90% found just once. Sample: CD4+ or CD8+ T cells sorted from blood, taken in a trial of the OX40 agonist ivuxolimab. These receptors all come from an adult with an advanced solid tumor such as melanoma, head and neck, liver or kidney cancer. Each CDR3 is given with its conserved first and last residue. Each record gives: clone size, J gene, D gene, V gene, CDR3 protein, CDR3 DNA. The D gene is left open where the match is weak. The size of a clone is reported for some rows only, either as once, few or many, or as a class for expanded clones.

-,TRBJ2-7,TRBD1,TRBV5-1,CASSSSGQGIEQYF,TGCGCCAGCAGCTCGTCGGGACAGGGGATCGAGCAGTACTTC
-,TRBJ1-6,-,TRBV7-9,CASRPGHGNSPLHF,TGTGCCAGCAGGCCGGGACACGGCAATTCACCCCTCCACTTT
-,TRBJ2-5,TRBD2,TRBV5-6,CASSRGLAGVQETQYF,TGTGCCAGCAGCCGGGGACTAGCGGGAGTACAAGAGACCCAGTACTTC
-,TRBJ2-7,TRBD2,TRBV5-1,CASSLPWVAGGPGDEQYF,TGCGCCAGCAGCTTGCCCTGGGTAGCGGGAGGGCCGGGCGACGAGCAGTACTTC
-,TRBJ2-7,TRBD2,TRBV19,CASSSSGAEQYF,TGTGCCAGTAGTTCTAGCGGGGCCGAGCAGTACTTC
-,TRBJ2-7,-,TRBV18,CASSSRATLTYEQYF,TGTGCCAGCTCGTCCAGGGCGACATTGACCTACGAGCAGTACTTC
once,TRBJ2-1,-,TRBV13,CASSLRLAIVYEQFF,TGTGCCAGCAGCTTACGATTAGCCATCGTCTATGAGCAGTTCTTC
-,TRBJ2-7,TRBD2,TRBV6-6,CASRNGRGYEQYF,TGTGCCAGCAGAAACGGGAGGGGCTACGAGCAGTACTTC
-,TRBJ2-7,-,TRBV7-9,CASSLSTPSEQYF,TGTGCCAGCAGCTTAAGCACACCATCCGAGCAGTACTTC
-,TRBJ2-5,-,TRBV6-5,CASSWPGRLQETQYF,TGTGCCAGCAGTTGGCCGGGACGCCTTCAAGAGACCCAGTACTTC
medium-sized,TRBJ2-3,-,TRBV13,CASSPSATDTQYF,TGTGCCAGCAGCCCCTCGGCCACAGATACGCAGTATTTT
few,TRBJ2-7,-,TRBV10-3,CAISESTNVEQYF,TGTGCCATCAGTGAGTCGACTAACGTAGAGCAGTACTTC
few,TRBJ1-1,-,TRBV6-5,CASSYSRGLNTEAFF,TGTGCCAGCAGTTACTCCCGGGGCTTGAACACTGAAGCTTTCTTT
medium-sized,TRBJ2-7,TRBD2,TRBV27,CASSLSAGGSYEQYF,TGTGCCAGCAGTTTATCCGCGGGAGGATCCTACGAGCAGTACTTC
-,TRBJ2-7,TRBD1,TRBV7-8,CASSSGQSGSSYEQYF,TGTGCCAGCAGCTCGGGACAGTCAGGAAGCTCCTACGAGCAGTACTTC
once,TRBJ2-5,TRBD1,TRBV4-2,CASSHRTGQETQYF,TGTGCCAGCAGCCACCGGACAGGGCAAGAGACCCAGTACTTC
once,TRBJ2-1,TRBD2,TRBV9,CASSALMAGGPVEQFF,TGTGCCAGCAGCGCCCTGATGGCGGGAGGGCCGGTTGAGCAGTTCTTC
-,TRBJ2-7,TRBD1,TRBV7-9,CASSLLGQGDYEQYF,TGTGCCAGCAGCTTATTGGGACAGGGAGACTACGAGCAGTACTTC
few,TRBJ2-3,-,TRBV29-1,CSVVHPADTQYF,TGCAGCGTTGTTCACCCCGCAGATACGCAGTATTTT
-,TRBJ2-7,-,TRBV10-2,CASSELSSYEQYF,TGCGCCAGCAGTGAGCTCAGCTCCTACGAGCAGTACTTC
-,TRBJ2-7,-,TRBV6-6,CASSYSTAVSYEQYF,TGTGCCAGCAGTTACTCGACCGCGGTTTCCTACGAGCAGTACTTC
once,TRBJ1-2,TRBD1,TRBV28,CASSFAGQQNYGYTF,TGTGCCAGCAGTTTTGCGGGACAGCAAAACTATGGCTACACCTTC
-,TRBJ2-5,TRBD1,TRBV7-6,CASSWGQGNQETQYF,TGTGCCAGCAGCTGGGGACAGGGGAACCAAGAGACCCAGTACTTC
-,TRBJ2-3,-,TRBV7-9,CASSDSGKRGDTQYF,TGTGCCAGCAGTGATTCCGGGAAAAGGGGAGATACGCAGTATTTT
-,TRBJ2-7,-,TRBV6-5,CASNPFRGASYEQYF,TGTGCCAGCAACCCATTTAGGGGAGCCTCCTACGAGCAGTACTTC
once,TRBJ2-7,TRBD1,TRBV19,CASSPGTGSYEQYF,TGTGCCAGTAGCCCCGGGACAGGGTCCTACGAGCAGTACTTC
-,TRBJ2-7,-,TRBV30,CAWSGPQTAYEQYF,TGTGCCTGGAGTGGCCCTCAAACCGCCTACGAGCAGTACTTC
once,TRBJ2-5,-,TRBV20-1,CSAPQTQYF,TGCAGTGCCCCTCAGACCCAGTACTTC
-,TRBJ2-1,-,TRBV29-1,CSVVFMANEQFF,TGCAGCGTTGTTTTTATGGCCAATGAGCAGTTCTTC
once,TRBJ2-7,TRBD1,TRBV7-9,CASSLWDRGRYEQYF,TGTGCCAGCAGCTTATGGGACAGGGGGCGCTACGAGCAGTACTTC
-,TRBJ2-7,-,TRBV5-1,CASSLGDIGGRADEQYF,TGCGCCAGCAGCTTGGGGGACATTGGTGGGAGGGCCGACGAGCAGTACTTC
few,TRBJ1-5,-,TRBV27,CASSTSWGNQPQHF,TGTGCCAGCAGTACTTCCTGGGGCAATCAGCCCCAGCATTTT
-,TRBJ2-7,-,TRBV7-9,CASSSRGVPYEQYF,TGTGCCAGCAGTTCCAGGGGGGTACCCTACGAGCAGTACTTC
few,TRBJ1-2,TRBD1,TRBV7-8,CASSSTGSHGYTF,TGTGCCAGCAGCTCGACAGGGAGCCATGGCTACACCTTC
-,TRBJ2-1,TRBD2,TRBV19,CASSPSGSLAYNEQFF,TGTGCCAGTAGTCCTAGCGGGAGCTTAGCCTACAATGAGCAGTTCTTC
-,TRBJ2-7,-,TRBV19,CASSPREALIYEQYF,TGTGCCAGTAGTCCCCGTGAGGCGCTGATTTACGAGCAGTACTTC
medium-sized,TRBJ1-2,-,TRBV4-3,CASSQGAQVF,TGCGCCAGCAGCCAAGGCGCCCAAGTCTTC
-,TRBJ2-1,-,TRBV21-1,CASSKGQMGREHNEQFF,TGTGCCAGCAGCAAAGGTCAAATGGGGCGGGAACACAATGAGCAGTTCTTC
-,TRBJ2-7,-,TRBV9,CASSSLHLPHEQYF,TGTGCCAGCAGCTCCCTTCATCTCCCCCACGAGCAGTACTTC
-,TRBJ1-1,-,TRBV5-6,CASSFRTGPNTEAFF,TGTGCCAGCAGCTTTCGAACCGGACCGAACACTGAAGCTTTCTTT